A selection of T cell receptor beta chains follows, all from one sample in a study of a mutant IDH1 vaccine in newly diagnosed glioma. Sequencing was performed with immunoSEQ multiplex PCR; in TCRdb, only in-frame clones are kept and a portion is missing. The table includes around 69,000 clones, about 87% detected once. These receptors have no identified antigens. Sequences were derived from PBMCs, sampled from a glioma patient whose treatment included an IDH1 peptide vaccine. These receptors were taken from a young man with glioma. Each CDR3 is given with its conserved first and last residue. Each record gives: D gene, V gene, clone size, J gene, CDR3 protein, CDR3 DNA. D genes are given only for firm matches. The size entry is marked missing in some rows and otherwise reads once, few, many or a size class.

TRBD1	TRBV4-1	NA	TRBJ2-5	CASSQAGTGSQETQYF	TGCGCCAGCAGCCAAGCCGGGACAGGGAGCCAAGAGACCCAGTACTTC
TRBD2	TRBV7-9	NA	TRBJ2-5	CASSRGLAGTRLGETQYF	TGTGCCAGCAGCCGAGGACTAGCGGGAACTAGATTGGGAGAGACCCAGTACTTC
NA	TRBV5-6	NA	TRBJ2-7	CASSLGSVYEQYF	TGTGCCAGCAGCTTAGGTTCCGTCTACGAGCAGTACTTC
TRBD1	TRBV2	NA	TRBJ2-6	CASSGDRAGANVLTF	TGTGCCAGCAGTGGGGACAGGGCTGGGGCCAACGTCCTGACTTTC
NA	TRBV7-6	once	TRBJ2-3	CASSLGKADTQYF	TGTGCCAGCAGCTTAGGCAAGGCAGATACGCAGTATTTT
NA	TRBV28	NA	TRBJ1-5	CASVSGTQPQHF	TGTGCCAGCGTATCCGGGACTCAGCCCCAGCATTTT
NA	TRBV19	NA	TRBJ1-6	CASSILPGSPNSPLHF	TGTGCCAGTAGTATATTGCCAGGGAGCCCTAATTCACCCCTCCACTTT
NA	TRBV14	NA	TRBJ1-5	CASSHSQGLFSNQPQHF	TGTGCCAGCAGCCATTCTCAGGGGCTCTTCAGCAATCAGCCCCAGCATTTT
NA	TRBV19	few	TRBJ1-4	CASSFGASNEKLFF	TGTGCCAGTAGTTTCGGGGCTTCTAATGAAAAACTGTTTTTT
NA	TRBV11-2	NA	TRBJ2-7	CASSGLGRLSSYEQYF	TGTGCCAGCAGCGGGCTAGGACGGTTGAGCTCCTACGAGCAGTACTTC
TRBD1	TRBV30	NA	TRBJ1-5	CAWRAGQGGQPQHF	TGTGCCTGGAGAGCTGGACAGGGGGGTCAGCCCCAGCATTTT
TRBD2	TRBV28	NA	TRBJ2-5	CASSSIFSAGGRETQYF	TGTGCCAGCAGCTCCATCTTTTCAGCGGGGGGGCGAGAGACCCAGTACTTC
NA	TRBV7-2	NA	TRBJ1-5	CASSLDGGGGQPQHF	TGTGCCAGCAGCTTAGATGGAGGGGGGGGTCAGCCCCAGCATTTT
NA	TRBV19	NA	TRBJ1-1	CASSFRREAFF	TGTGCCAGTAGTTTTCGGAGAGAAGCTTTCTTT
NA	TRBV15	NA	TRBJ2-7	CATSRGGRGDYEQYF	TGTGCCACCAGCAGAGGCGGACGGGGAGACTACGAGCAGTACTTC
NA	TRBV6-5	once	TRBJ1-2	CASSQGRNYGYTF	TGTGCCAGCAGCCAAGGGCGCAACTATGGCTACACCTTC
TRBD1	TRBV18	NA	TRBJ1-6	CASSVGLGQGNSPLHF	TGTGCCAGCTCCGTTGGATTGGGACAGGGCAATTCACCCCTCCACTTT
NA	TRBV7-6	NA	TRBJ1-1	CASSLDARGGTEAFF	TGTGCCAGCAGCTTAGACGCCAGGGGAGGCACTGAAGCTTTCTTT
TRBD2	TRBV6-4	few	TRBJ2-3	CASTISGGSTDTQYF	TGTGCCAGCACCATTAGCGGGGGCAGCACAGATACGCAGTATTTT
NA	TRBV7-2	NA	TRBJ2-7	CASSLGGGFSYEQYF	TGTGCCAGCAGCTTAGGTGGGGGTTTCTCCTACGAGCAGTACTTC
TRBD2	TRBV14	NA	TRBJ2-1	CASSHLAGGYGEQFF	TGTGCCAGCAGCCACTTAGCGGGGGGGTACGGTGAGCAGTTCTTC
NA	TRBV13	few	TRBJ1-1	CASSLGFITTYAFF	TGTGCCAGCAGCTTAGGGTTCATAACCACCTACGCTTTCTTT
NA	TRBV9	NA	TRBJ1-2	CASSVGQNYGYTF	TGTGCCAGCAGCGTAGGTCAAAACTATGGCTACACCTTC
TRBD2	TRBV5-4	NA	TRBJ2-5	CASSLSGGETQYF	TGTGCCAGCAGCTTGTCGGGGGGGGAGACCCAGTACTTC
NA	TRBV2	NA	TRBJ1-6	CASSAGRPRSINSPLHF	TGTGCCAGCAGTGCGGGCAGGCCCCGGTCAATTAATTCACCCCTCCACTTT
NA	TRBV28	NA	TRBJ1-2	CASTPGPRDYGYTF	TGTGCCAGCACTCCGGGCCCCCGGGACTATGGCTACACCTTC
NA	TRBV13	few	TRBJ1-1	CASSLGRRDAFF	TGTGCCAGCAGCTTAGGACGGAGGGACGCTTTCTTT
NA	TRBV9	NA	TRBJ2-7	CASSGPTPRAEQYF	TGTGCCAGCAGCGGACCTACACCCAGGGCCGAGCAGTACTTC
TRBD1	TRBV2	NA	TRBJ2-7	CASRTDRYEQYF	TGTGCCAGCAGGACGGACAGGTACGAGCAGTACTTC
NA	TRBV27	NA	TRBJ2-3	CASSYRGAGDTQYF	TGTGCCAGCAGTTACCGGGGGGCGGGAGATACGCAGTATTTT
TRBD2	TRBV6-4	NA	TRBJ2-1	CASSDATSGHNEQFF	TGTGCCAGCAGTGACGCGACTAGCGGTCACAATGAGCAGTTCTTC